These T cell receptor beta chains were read from a single sample in a study of cytotoxic CD8 clonotypes in ibrutinib-treated CLL. The repertoire was sequenced with immunoSEQ multiplex PCR; TCRdb's copy has only in-frame clones and lacks some. This sample has about 200,000 clones, with 70% to 75% found just once. The sample consisted of PBMCs, taken after 12 months of ibrutinib treatment. The origin of the receptors is a human donor with chronic lymphocytic leukemia. Each CDR3 is given with its conserved first and last residue. Fields, in order: V gene, clone size, D gene, J gene, CDR3 protein, CDR3 DNA. D genes are given only for firm matches. Expanded clones are given a class, and other clones once, few, many or no size at all.

>TRBV7-9|many|-|TRBJ2-5
CASSSGVLQETQYF
TGTGCCAGCAGCTCGGGAGTACTACAAGAGACCCAGTACTTC
>TRBV7-3|-|TRBD2|TRBJ2-3
CASSLKIAGAGDTQYF
TGTGCCAGCAGCTTAAAGATAGCGGGAGCAGGAGATACGCAGTATTTT
>TRBV29-1|-|TRBD1|TRBJ2-3
CSVRDRRGKDTQYF
TGCAGCGTCCGGGACAGGCGAGGTAAAGATACGCAGTATTTT
>TRBV30|-|-|TRBJ2-5
CAWSPDAGWETQYF
TGTGCCTGGAGCCCCGACGCGGGATGGGAGACCCAGTACTTC
>TRBV5-1|once|TRBD2|TRBJ2-3
CASSLWTSGSSDTQYF
TGCGCCAGCAGCTTGTGGACTAGCGGGAGCTCAGATACGCAGTATTTT
>TRBV4-1|-|-|TRBJ1-1
CASSQVGYTEAFF
TGCGCCAGCAGCCAAGTTGGATACACTGAAGCTTTCTTT
>TRBV7-9|once|-|TRBJ1-5
CASSLGSGNNQPQHF
TGTGCCAGCAGCTTAGGTTCCGGAAACAATCAGCCCCAGCATTTT
>TRBV6-1|-|-|TRBJ1-1
CASRSPGVPEAFF
TGTGCCAGCAGGTCCCCGGGAGTCCCTGAAGCTTTCTTT
>TRBV29-1|-|TRBD1|TRBJ2-3
CSVGRTGRLDTQYF
TGCAGCGTTGGCAGGACAGGTCGACTGGATACGCAGTATTTT
>TRBV18|-|-|TRBJ2-3
CASSPWQRNTDTQYF
TGTGCCAGCTCACCATGGCAGAGAAATACAGATACGCAGTATTTT
>TRBV4-2|-|-|TRBJ2-3
CASSQSTRARLTDTQYF
TGTGCCAGCAGCCAATCTACTAGAGCTCGGTTGACAGATACGCAGTATTTT
>TRBV28|-|TRBD2|TRBJ2-7
CASSPGTSGTRQYF
TGTGCCAGCAGTCCCGGGACTAGCGGCACGCGGCAGTACTTC
>TRBV18|-|TRBD1|TRBJ1-1
CASSSTGGGSEAFF
TGTGCCAGCTCATCGACAGGGGGCGGGTCTGAAGCTTTCTTT
>TRBV6-1|-|-|TRBJ1-4
CASTTTREKLFF
TGTGCCAGCACGACCACACGGGAAAAACTGTTTTTT
>TRBV18|-|-|TRBJ2-7
CASSPIRSGANYEQYF
TGTGCCAGCTCACCAATTCGGTCAGGGGCTAACTACGAGCAGTACTTC
>TRBV6-1|-|-|TRBJ2-7
CASTETRFYEQYF
TGTGCCAGCACCGAGACTAGATTCTACGAGCAGTACTTC
>TRBV2|-|TRBD1|TRBJ2-7
CASTVGQGLLYEQYF
TGTGCCAGCACCGTCGGACAGGGCCTCCTCTACGAGCAGTACTTC
>TRBV30|-|-|TRBJ1-1
CAWSARGYEAFF
TGTGCCTGGAGTGCGAGGGGGTACGAAGCTTTCTTT
>TRBV30|-|-|TRBJ2-1
CAWSPGSGQFF
TGTGCCTGGAGTCCCGGATCCGGGCAGTTCTTC
>TRBV7-2|few|TRBD1|TRBJ1-2
CASSYSGTGNYGYTF
TGTGCCAGCAGCTACTCCGGGACAGGGAATTATGGCTACACCTTC
>TRBV6-5|-|-|TRBJ2-6
CASSYSTSGANVLTF
TGTGCCAGCAGTTACTCCACCTCTGGGGCCAACGTCCTGACTTTC
>TRBV6-5|-|TRBD1|TRBJ2-7
CASNRQGGGEQYF
TGTGCCAGCAACAGACAGGGGGGCGGGGAGCAGTACTTC
>TRBV30|few|-|TRBJ1-1
CAWTRGGTEAFF
TGTGCCTGGACCAGGGGCGGAACTGAAGCTTTCTTT
>TRBV7-2|-|-|TRBJ2-3
CASSPREAGSHTQYF
TGTGCCAGCAGCCCTCGCGAGGCAGGATCCCATACGCAGTATTTT
>TRBV7-9|few|-|TRBJ1-1
CASISPGVNTEAFF
TGTGCCAGCATTTCCCCGGGGGTGAACACTGAAGCTTTCTTT
>TRBV28|-|TRBD1|TRBJ2-7
CASSRPGQGAYEQYF
TGTGCCAGCAGTCGTCCGGGACAGGGGGCTTACGAGCAGTACTTC
>TRBV5-1|few|-|TRBJ2-5
CASSLGVVETQYF
TGCGCCAGCAGCCTAGGGGTGGTAGAGACCCAGTACTTC
>TRBV27|-|TRBD1|TRBJ2-2
CASRNKTGAYTGELFF
TGTGCCAGCAGAAATAAGACAGGGGCCTACACCGGGGAGCTGTTTTTT
>TRBV5-3|-|-|TRBJ1-1
CARSLYGVNFPEAFF
TGTGCCAGAAGCTTGTACGGGGTCAATTTCCCTGAAGCTTTCTTT
>TRBV9|-|-|TRBJ2-3
CASSAGRILDTQYF
TGTGCCAGCAGCGCCGGACGGATCTTAGATACGCAGTATTTT
>TRBV7-3|-|-|TRBJ1-2
CASSPRNRARSQRHYGYTF
TGTGCCAGCAGCCCGAGAAACAGGGCAAGATCTCAGAGACACTATGGCTACACCTTC
>TRBV7-9|-|TRBD1|TRBJ2-2
CASSQDRVTGELFF
TGCGCCAGCAGCCAAGACAGGGTGACCGGGGAGCTGTTTTTT
>TRBV25-1|-|-|TRBJ2-7
CASSGGTQQYF
TGTGCCAGCAGTGGCGGGACCCAGCAGTACTTC
>TRBV7-9|-|-|TRBJ2-1
CASSVVNEQFF
TGTGCCAGCAGCGTCGTCAATGAGCAGTTCTTC
>TRBV18|-|-|TRBJ1-5
CASSPGPFDQPQHF
TGTGCCAGCTCACCGGGTCCATTTGATCAGCCCCAGCATTTT
>TRBV6-5|-|TRBD2|TRBJ2-1
CASSAAEAGGSRFF
TGTGCCAGCAGTGCGGCAGAAGCGGGGGGATCGCGGTTCTTC
>TRBV11-2|once|-|TRBJ2-7
CASGEQYF
TGTGCCAGCGGTGAGCAGTACTTC
>TRBV28|-|-|TRBJ1-4
CASGTENEKLFF
TGTGCCAGCGGGACCGAGAATGAAAAACTGTTTTTT
>TRBV7-9|once|TRBD2|TRBJ2-3
CASSITTPSGVMNTQYF
TGTGCCAGCAGCATCACGACCCCTAGCGGGGTAATGAATACGCAGTATTTT
>TRBV6-6|-|-|TRBJ2-1
CASSSGRPPYNEQFF
TGTGCCAGCAGTTCCGGACGCCCCCCATACAATGAGCAGTTCTTC
>TRBV6-5|-|-|TRBJ2-7
CASSYAYLSYEQYF
TGTGCCAGCAGTTACGCCTACCTCTCCTACGAGCAGTACTTC
>TRBV6-6|once|-|TRBJ1-1
CASNPRFQPENTEAFF
TGTGCCAGCAACCCACGGTTCCAGCCTGAGAACACTGAAGCTTTCTTT
>TRBV7-3|-|-|TRBJ2-1
CASSLSGAHFDDNEQFF
TGTGCCAGCAGCTTATCAGGGGCCCATTTCGACGACAATGAGCAGTTCTTC
>TRBV6-1|-|TRBD1|TRBJ1-5
CASSAQEGAFRNQPQHF
TGTGCCAGCAGTGCCCAAGAGGGGGCCTTTCGCAATCAGCCCCAGCATTTT
>TRBV5-1|few|TRBD2|TRBJ2-5
CASSPGGYQETQYF
TGCGCCAGCAGCCCCGGGGGGTACCAAGAGACCCAGTACTTC
>TRBV4-3|once|TRBD2|TRBJ2-1
CASSQDSAGGTYNEQFF
TGCGCCAGCAGCCAAGATTCAGCGGGAGGGACGTACAATGAGCAGTTCTTC
>TRBV4-1|-|TRBD1|TRBJ2-7
CASSYPGTGTGRGYF
TGCGCCAGCAGCTATCCCGGGACAGGGACCGGACGAGGGTACTTC
>TRBV20-1|few|-|TRBJ2-3
CSAELNTQYF
TGCAGTGCTGAACTCAATACGCAGTATTTT
>TRBV29-1|-|-|TRBJ2-1
CSVRGVAEQFF
TGCAGCGTGCGAGGGGTCGCTGAGCAGTTCTTC
>TRBV27|-|-|TRBJ2-7
CASSPTERGEQYF
TGTGCCAGCAGTCCGACAGAGAGGGGCGAGCAGTACTTC
>TRBV5-1|-|-|TRBJ1-1
CASSLASTLNTEAFF
TGCGCCAGCAGCTTGGCCTCCACACTGAACACTGAAGCTTTCTTT
>TRBV11-2|-|-|TRBJ1-2
CASSPRTAANYGYTF
TGTGCCAGCAGCCCGAGGACAGCGGCTAACTATGGCTACACCTTC
>TRBV28|once|-|TRBJ2-7
CASRSRPRGQYF
TGTGCCAGCAGATCCAGACCACGGGGGCAGTACTTC
>TRBV7-5|-|-|TRBJ2-5
CVRSLEEGLRWKETQYF
TGTGTCAGAAGCTTAGAGGAGGGACTCAGATGGAAAGAGACCCAGTACTTC
>TRBV19|-|-|TRBJ1-2
CASIAGTGNALYGYTF
TGTGCCAGTATAGCTGGGACGGGGAATGCGCTCTATGGCTACACCTTC